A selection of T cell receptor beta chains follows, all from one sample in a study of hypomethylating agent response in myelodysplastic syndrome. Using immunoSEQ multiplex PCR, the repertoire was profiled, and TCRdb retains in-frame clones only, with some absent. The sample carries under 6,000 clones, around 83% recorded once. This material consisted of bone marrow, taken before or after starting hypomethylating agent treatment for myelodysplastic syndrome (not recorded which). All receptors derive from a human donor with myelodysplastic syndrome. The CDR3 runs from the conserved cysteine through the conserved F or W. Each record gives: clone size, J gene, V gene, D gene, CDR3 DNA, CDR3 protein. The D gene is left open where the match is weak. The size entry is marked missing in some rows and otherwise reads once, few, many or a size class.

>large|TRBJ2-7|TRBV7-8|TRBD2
TGTGCCAGCAGCTTATCGGGACTAGCGGGGTCGGTGGACGAGCAGTACTTC
CASSLSGLAGSVDEQYF
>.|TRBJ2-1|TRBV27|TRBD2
TGTGCCAGCAGTTTATACGCCGGGACTAGCGGGAGGGAAGGGACACACAATGAGCAGTTCTTC
CASSLYAGTSGREGTHNEQFF
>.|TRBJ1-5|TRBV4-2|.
TGTGCCAGCAGCCAAGATCGGGGCGATCAGCCCCAGCATTTT
CASSQDRGDQPQHF
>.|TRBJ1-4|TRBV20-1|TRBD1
TGCAGTGCTAGGACAGGGGGAAAACTGTTTTTT
CSARTGGKLFF
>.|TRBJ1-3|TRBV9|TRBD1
TGTGCCAGCAGCGTAGTGGACAGGGCAATTGGAAACACCATATATTTT
CASSVVDRAIGNTIYF
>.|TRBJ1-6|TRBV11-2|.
TGTGCCAGCAGCTTAGACAGGGTTAATTCACCCCTCCACTTT
CASSLDRVNSPLHF
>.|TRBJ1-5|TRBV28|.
TGTGCCAGCACCCTTCCTATTATACCGGGACGGAGAAATCAGCCCCAGCATTTT
CASTLPIIPGRRNQPQHF
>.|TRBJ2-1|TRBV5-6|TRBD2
TGTGCCAGCAGCAACGCCCGGACTAGGTCGTACAATGAGCAGTTCTTC
CASSNARTRSYNEQFF
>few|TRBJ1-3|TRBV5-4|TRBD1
TGTGCCAGCAGCTTGGAGGGGGCGGGAGGAAACACCATATATTTT
CASSLEGAGGNTIYF
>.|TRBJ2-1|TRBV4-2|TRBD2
TGTGCCAGCAGCCACCCTGCCCAGGCTAGCGGGAACAATGAGCAGTTCTTC
CASSHPAQASGNNEQFF
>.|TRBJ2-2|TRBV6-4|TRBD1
TGTGCCAGCAGTGCCGTCTGGACAGGTACCACCGGGGAGCTGTTTTTT
CASSAVWTGTTGELFF
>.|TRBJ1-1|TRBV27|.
TGTGCCAGCAGGCAACGGGACCCAACAGGGAACACTGAAGCTTTCTTT
CASRQRDPTGNTEAFF
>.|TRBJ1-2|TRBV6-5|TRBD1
TGTGCCAGCAGTTACCAGGGGGGCGCCGGTGGCTACACCTTC
CASSYQGGAGGYTF
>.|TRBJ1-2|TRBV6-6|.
TGTGCCAGCAGTTATGATGAGGGGTCTGGCTACACCTTC
CASSYDEGSGYTF
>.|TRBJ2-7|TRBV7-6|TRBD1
TGTGCCAGCAGCTTACGGGCATCGGGGACAGGGAGCCACGAGCAGTACTTC
CASSLRASGTGSHEQYF
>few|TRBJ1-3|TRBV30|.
TGTGCCTGGAGTGCCGACAACGCTGGAAACACCATATATTTT
CAWSADNAGNTIYF
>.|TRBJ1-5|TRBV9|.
TGTGCCAGCAGCGTAGGCCACAGGGCGGAGGAGCCCCAGCATTTT
CASSVGHRAEEPQHF
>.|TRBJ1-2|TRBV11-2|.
TGTGCCAGCAGCTTAGCCGGGACGACGGGTAACTATGGCTACACCTTC
CASSLAGTTGNYGYTF
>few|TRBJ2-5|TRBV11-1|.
TGTGCCAGTAATACAAATTGGGGGGTCCCGGAGACCCAGTACTTC
CASNTNWGVPETQYF
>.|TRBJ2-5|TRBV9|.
TGTGCCAGCAGCGTAGAGGATGGGGCCAGGGGAGAGACCCAGTACTTC
CASSVEDGARGETQYF
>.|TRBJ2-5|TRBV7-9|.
TGTGCCAGCAGCCTGGGGCAGGGGCAAGAGACCCAGTACTTC
CASSLGQGQETQYF
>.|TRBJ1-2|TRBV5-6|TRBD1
TGTGCCAGCAGCTCCGACAGGGTATGGTATGGCTACACCTTC
CASSSDRVWYGYTF
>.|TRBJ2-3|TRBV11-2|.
TGTGCCAGCAGCTTAGCCGGAACAGATACGCAGTATTTT
CASSLAGTDTQYF
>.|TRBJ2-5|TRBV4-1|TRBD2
TGCGCCAGCAGCCCCGGCGGGGAGGGAGAGACCCAGTACTTC
CASSPGGEGETQYF
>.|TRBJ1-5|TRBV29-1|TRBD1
TGCAGCGTTCTTGTTACCGGGACAGGGGTAAGTCAACCCCAGCATTTT
CSVLVTGTGVSQPQHF
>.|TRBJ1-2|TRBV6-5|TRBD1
TGTGCCAGCACTCCAGGGAACAGGGGTGGCCATGGCTACACCTTC
CASTPGNRGGHGYTF
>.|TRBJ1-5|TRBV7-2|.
TGTGCCAGCAGCTACCTCGGGGGGACCCAGCCCCAGCATTTT
CASSYLGGTQPQHF
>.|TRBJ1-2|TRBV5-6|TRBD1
TGTGCCAGCAGCTTGGGGTCAGGGGGCAAGTCTGGCTACACCTTC
CASSLGSGGKSGYTF
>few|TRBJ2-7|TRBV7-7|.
TGTGCCAGCAGCGTCGGGGCGAGCTCCTACGAGCAGTACTTC
CASSVGASSYEQYF
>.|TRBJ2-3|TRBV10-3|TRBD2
TGTGCCATCAGTGAGCGGATAGCGGGGGGGAGTGTTACGCAGTATTTT
CAISERIAGGSVTQYF